This TCR beta chain was captured by sequencing in a study of cytomegalovirus exposure and HLA in healthy donors. This clone was counted a few times. The donors (healthy individuals) were bone marrow donors. PCR used 60 Vbeta primers and 13 Jbeta primers. Generated by immunoSEQ multiplex PCR, the TCRdb table keeps only in-frame clones and is missing some. The sample lists 130,000 to 150,000 clones, 80% occurring once. The CDR3 is 13 residues long. V was clipped by 6 bases and J by 7 bases; unmatched bases: 5. Germline CDR1 and CDR2: LGHNT and FRNRAP. The chain recombines TRBV12-5 with TRBJ2-1; 8 bases line up with TRBD1. This receptor was identified in a man aged 30 to 45 in good health and CMV-seronegative. The specimen sequenced was PBMCs. The DNA of the CDR3 is TGTGCTAGTGGCCGGACAGGGCGGAATGAGCAGTTCTTC. It codes for CASGRTGRNEQFF.